This entry lists 27 T cell receptor beta chains sequenced from one sample in a study of cytomegalovirus exposure and HLA in healthy donors. PCR involved 60 Vbeta and 13 Jbeta primers. Profiled with immunoSEQ multiplex PCR; TCRdb holds only in-frame clones, not every one. The listing contains around 40,000 clones. Sequences were obtained from PBMCs. Receptor source: a man younger than 45 in good health and CMV-seronegative.

The chain joins TRBV5-1 to TRBJ2-2; 7 bases fit TRBD1. Germline assignment: CDR1 SGHRS and CDR2 YFSETQ. The CDR3 extends over 13 amino acids. Germline trimming cut 5 bases from V and 4 bases from J; bases unmatched to any gene: 2. The CDR3 protein is CASRTGATGELFF. The CDR3 DNA reads as TGCGCCAGCAGAACAGGGGCCACCGGGGAGCTGTTTTTT.

The chain carries TRBV9 and TRBJ2-7; 7 bases map to TRBD1. V shed 4 bases and J 4 bases; nucleotides not matched to a gene: 5. The CDR3 loop spans 13 amino acids. Germline loops: CDR1 SGDLS, CDR2 YYNGEE. The CDR3 here is CASSRQGPYEQYF. CDR3 coding DNA: TGTGCCAGCAGCAGACAGGGCCCTTACGAGCAGTACTTC.

V is TRBV11-3 and J is TRBJ2-1; 11 positions agree with TRBD2. V shed 5 bases, J shed 4 bases, and the junction held 7 bases outside the gene matches. The CDR3 length is 16 residues. The germline gives CDR1 SGHNT, CDR2 YENEEA. CDR3 bases: TGTGCCAGCAGCCCGACTAGCGGGACCGGTTACAATGAGCAGTTCTTC. This gives the protein CASSPTSGTGYNEQFF.

J is TRBJ2-3 and V is TRBV4-2; 12 nucleotides match TRBD2. This CDR3 contains 16 residues. Germline V lookup: CDR1 LGHNA, CDR2 YNFKEQ. Trimming at V came to 1 base and at J to 1 base, leaving 0 bases not matched to a gene. CDR3 bases: TGTGCCAGCAGCCAAGGACTAGCGGGGGGCACAGATACGCAGTATTTT. It codes for CASSQGLAGGTDTQYF.

CDR3 nucleotide sequence: TGTGCCAGCAGTCCGGACAGTAACTATGGCTACACCTTC. Translating it yields CASSPDSNYGYTF. The V gene is TRBV2, the J gene TRBJ1-2; perhaps TRBD1 as D (6 bases). CDR1 is SNHLY and CDR2 is FYNNEI in the germline V gene. The ends were cut back, 5 bases at V and 1 base at J, with 8 bases in the middle. The CDR3 is 13 amino acids.

The chain joins TRBV2 to TRBJ2-7; 8 nucleotides align to TRBD1. This CDR3 contains 14 residues. Germline assignment: CDR1 SNHLY and CDR2 FYNNEI. J lost 1 base, V lost 7 bases, and 6 bases had no gene match. CDR3 nucleotide sequence: TGTGCCAGCAATCGACAGGGGTATTCCTACGAGCAGTACTTC. It specifies CASNRQGYSYEQYF.

The CDR3 DNA is TGTGCCAGCAGCCAAGCATTTAGCTATGGCTACACCTTC. It encodes CASSQAFSYGYTF. V and J are TRBV14 and TRBJ1-2; D gene ambiguous. Germline loops: CDR1 SGHDN, CDR2 FVKESK. V lost 1 base to trimming and J lost 4 bases, with 7 bases between them. The CDR3 totals 13 residues.

The genes are TRBV5-1 and TRBJ2-3; 8 bases map to TRBD2. The J segment lost 1 base and the V segment lost 6 bases, leaving 7 bases of the junction unmatched. Per the germline V gene, CDR1 is SGHRS and CDR2 is YFSETQ. This CDR3 is 15 amino acids long. CDR3 nucleotides: TGCGCCAGCACCCTGGGGCGGGGGGGCACAGATACGCAGTATTTT. As protein: CASTLGRGGTDTQYF.

The chain is built from TRBV11-2 and TRBJ2-7; D is uncertain. The CDR3 length is 13 residues. From germline, CDR1 is SGHAT and CDR2 FQNNGV. Trimming left V 5 bases short and J 1 base short, with 9 bases between. Here the CDR3 reads CASSPDTSYEQYF. The CDR3 DNA follows: TGTGCCAGCAGCCCCGACACATCCTACGAGCAGTACTTC.

The gene calls are TRBV7-8 and TRBJ1-1, with D possibly TRBD1 on 5 matching bases. The CDR3 is 17 amino acids. The V gene lost 5 bases and the J gene lost 7 bases, with 26 bases spanning the gap. Germline-derived CDR1 and CDR2 are SGHVS and FQNEAQ. As DNA, the CDR3 is TGTGCCAGCAGCCCTGTAGACAGCCACCCGGGCCTCTTTGAAGCTTTCTTT. This sequence encodes CASSPVDSHPGLFEAFF.

CDR3 protein: CASTLRPADTQYF. The CDR3 DNA reads as TGTGCCAGTACCCTCAGGCCTGCAGATACGCAGTATTTT. The chain links TRBV19 to TRBJ2-3; no clear D. The germline gives CDR1 LNHDA, CDR2 SQIVND (reference sequence). This CDR3 comprises 13 residues. Trimming shortened V by 7 bases and J by 4 bases, and 12 bases separated the two germline ends.

This chain links TRBV7-9 with TRBJ1-1; no definite D call. V shed 1 base and J shed 8 bases, with 11 bases lying between them. The germline V gene has CDR1 SEHNR and CDR2 FQNEAQ (reference sequence). CDR3 size: 13 residues. The DNA for the CDR3 is TGTGCCAGCAGCTTAGTCCAGCGCGCCGAAGCTTTCTTT. This translates into CASSLVQRAEAFF.

V is TRBV5-6 and J is TRBJ1-2; 8 nucleotides agree with TRBD1. The V gene end was trimmed by 4 bases and the J gene end by 2 bases; junction bases not matched to a gene: 10. The CDR3 runs to 16 residues. Germline assignment: CDR1 SGHDT and CDR2 YYEEEE. The CDR3 reads CASSLFNGQGNYGYTF. CDR3 bases: TGTGCCAGCAGCCTTTTCAACGGACAGGGCAACTATGGCTACACCTTC.

This chain joins TRBV18 and TRBJ2-7; perhaps TRBD1 as D (5 bases). The CDR3 has 14 residues. Germline loops: CDR1 KGHSH, CDR2 LQKENI. Trimming removed 2 bases from V and 2 bases from J, with 10 bases in between. In DNA form, the CDR3 reads TGTGCCAGCTCACCAAGGCAGGGCGCCTACGAGCAGTACTTC. Translation gives CASSPRQGAYEQYF.

The chain couples TRBV11-2 to TRBJ2-7, with D unclear. Trimming removed 2 bases at V and 0 bases at J, with 11 bases between. This CDR3 is built from 15 residues. Germline values: CDR1 SGHAT, CDR2 FQNNGV. CDR3 coding DNA: TGTGCCAGCAGCTTATCTCAGAGGAGCTCCTACGAGCAGTACTTC. The encoded protein is CASSLSQRSSYEQYF.

This sequence joins TRBV27 and TRBJ1-2; possibly TRBD1 for D (5 bases). With 1 base removed from V and 3 bases from J, the gap between germline ends came to 12 bases. From germline, CDR1 is MNHEY and CDR2 SMNVEV (reference sequence). The CDR3 spans 15 residues. The CDR3: CASSLFQGSDYGYTF. The CDR3 region has the DNA TGTGCCAGCAGTTTATTTCAGGGATCGGACTATGGCTACACCTTC.

The rearrangement links TRBV12-5 to TRBJ2-7; 10 bases align to TRBD2. CDR1 is LGHNT, CDR2 FRNRAP, per germline. Trimming took 6 bases from V and 0 from J; bases not matched to a gene: 5. This CDR3 is 15 amino acids long. The CDR3 DNA follows: TGTGCTAGTGGGTTAGCGGGAGGAAACTCCTACGAGCAGTACTTC. Protein: CASGLAGGNSYEQYF.

The genes are TRBV19 and TRBJ2-1, with D tentatively TRBD1 (5 bases). The CDR3 totals 16 residues. Trimming pared 3 bases from V and 0 bases from J, leaving 12 bases between. Per the germline V gene, CDR1 is LNHDA and CDR2 is SQIVND (reference sequence). This chain's CDR3 is CASSIQGRSSYNEQFF. CDR3 nucleotide sequence: TGTGCCAGTAGTATTCAGGGCCGCAGCTCCTACAATGAGCAGTTCTTC.

The rearrangement joins TRBV2 to TRBJ1-1, with unresolved D. Germline V lookup: CDR1 SNHLY, CDR2 FYNNEI. Trimming took 5 bases from V and 7 from J, leaving 11 bases between them. The CDR3 sequence is 12 residues long. CDR3 nucleotide sequence: TGTGCCAGCAGTCAAATACAGAGTGAAGCTTTCTTT. Protein: CASSQIQSEAFF. Full variable domain (remainder filled in from reference TRBV2 and TRBJ1-1): EPEVTQTPSHQVTQMGQEVILRCVPISNHLYFYWYRQILGQKVEFLVSFYNNEISEKSEIFDDQFSVERPDGSNFTLKIRSTKLEDSAMYFCASSQIQSEAFFGQGTRLTVV.

By frequency, this clone is medium-sized. V and J are TRBV10-3 and TRBJ2-7; the D gene is possibly TRBD2 (6 bases). Germline CDR1 and CDR2: ENHRY and SYGVKD. The CDR3 runs 15 residues. V lost 2 bases and J 3 bases, leaving 14 bases between the germline ends. The CDR3 is CAISETKGGRYEQYF. Written as DNA, the CDR3 is TGTGCCATCAGTGAGACCAAGGGAGGACGCTACGAGCAGTACTTC.

The rearrangement joins TRBV12-5 to TRBJ1-1, with 9 positions matching TRBD1. The CDR3 extends over 15 amino acids. CDR1 LGHNT and CDR2 FRNRAP come from the germline V gene. After removal of 5 bases from V and 0 bases from J, the junction contained 4 bases not matched to a gene. The CDR3 region has the DNA TGTGCTAGTGGTCCCGGACAGGGGCTGAACACTGAAGCTTTCTTT. Translation gives CASGPGQGLNTEAFF.

Note on this clone: The sample has other DNA sequences that encode this CDR3 too. The gene calls are TRBV7-2 and TRBJ2-7; TRBD2 might be the D (5 bases). The CDR3 is 13 residues long. Trimming cost V 6 bases and J 2 bases, with 11 bases left between them. Per germline, CDR1 SGHTA and CDR2 FQGNSA. CDR3 bases: TGTGCCAGCAGTTCACGGGGAACCTACGAGCAGTACTTC. Protein sequence: CASSSRGTYEQYF.

This sequence joins TRBV4-3 and TRBJ2-7, with TRBD1 matching 9 bases. This CDR3 contains 13 residues. The V segment lost 5 bases and the J segment 5 bases; nucleotides outside the gene matches: 4. The V gene's germline CDR1 is LGHNA and CDR2 YSLEER. The CDR3: CASSKTGGDEQYF. CDR3 sequence (DNA): TGCGCCAGCAGCAAGACAGGGGGTGACGAGCAGTACTTC.

The rearrangement uses TRBV13 and TRBJ2-7; possible D gene TRBD2, 5 bases. CDR1 and CDR2 from the germline V gene are PRHDT and FYEKMQ (reference sequence). This CDR3 spans 15 amino acids. Trimming shortened V by 2 bases and J by 9 bases, and 20 bases separated the two germline ends. The CDR3: CASSLRSGLDAGQYF. The CDR3 DNA reads as TGTGCCAGCAGCTTACGGTCCGGGCTGGACGCGGGGCAGTACTTC.

This sequence joins TRBV18 and TRBJ1-1; 10 positions agree with TRBD1. The germline V gene has CDR1 KGHSH and CDR2 LQKENI. The V segment lost 3 bases and the J segment 3 bases; nucleotides outside the gene matches: 16. CDR3 length equals 19 residues. The CDR3 region has the DNA TGTGCCAGCTCACCCCAGGGACAGGGGCTGAGCTCAATTGACACTGAAGCTTTCTTT. Translating gives CASSPQGQGLSSIDTEAFF.

A word on this clone: One end of the junction varies from germline; a read error may be responsible. J is TRBJ1-2 and V is TRBV7-9; 7 bases map to TRBD1. The V gene's germline CDR1 is SEHNR and CDR2 FQNEAQ (reference sequence). The CDR3 is 13 amino acids. For the CDR3, the DNA is TGTGCCAGCGAAAAAGGGACAGACTACGGCTACACCTTC. It translates to CASEKGTDYGYTF.

The chain combines TRBV6-1 with TRBJ1-4; D is unresolved. Trimming removed 3 bases from V and 5 bases from J, with 22 bases in between. The CDR3 is 18 amino acids. Germline V gene lookup returns CDR1 MNHNS and CDR2 SASEGT. The CDR3, as DNA: TGTGCCAGCAGTGACTGTCCAAGTCTCCTAGTCGACAATGAAAAACTGTTTTTT. Amino acids: CASSDCPSLLVDNEKLFF.